This TCR beta chain was sequenced for a study of blood T cell repertoires in COVID-19. CDR3 length: 17 residues. Trimming cost V 3 bases and J 2 bases; bases outside gene matches: 10. CDR1 and CDR2 (germline): SGHKS, YYEKEE (reference sequence). Method: immunoSEQ multiplex PCR; TCRdb's copy keeps in-frame clones and lacks some. The sample holds approximately 150,000 clones, approximately 80% seen once. The J gene is TRBJ2-3, the V gene TRBV5-5; 9 bases align to TRBD1. The receptor's source is a woman aged 40 to 50 who had recovered from COVID-19. Sequencing was carried out using PBMCs or T cells enriched from blood (not recorded which). The CDR3 nucleotides read TGTGCCAGCAGCTCCGGATATACAGGGGGCTTCACAGATACGCAGTATTTT. This codes for CASSSGYTGGFTDTQYF.